These T cell receptor beta chains were read from a single sample in a study of blood T cell repertoires in COVID-19. The repertoire was sequenced with immunoSEQ multiplex PCR; TCRdb's copy has only in-frame clones and lacks some. The data contain some 120,000 clones, around nine tenths of them singletons. The sequenced material came from peripheral blood. The receptors were gathered from a man aged 55-75 years with COVID-19, enrolled during active disease. Each CDR3 is given with its conserved first and last residue. A D gene is named only where the DNA matches it firmly. Not all rows give a size; the values are once, few, many and, for expanded clones, a class.

v_call: TRBV6-5
clone_size: -
j_call: TRBJ2-1
d_call: TRBD2
cdr3_nt: TGTGCCAGCAGCACACTAGCGGGAGGGCCGGATGAGCAGTTCTTC
cdr3_aa: CASSTLAGGPDEQFF

v_call: TRBV7-6
clone_size: few
j_call: TRBJ2-1
d_call: -
cdr3_nt: TGTGCCAGCAGCAACAGGGTGCATGAGCAGTTCTTC
cdr3_aa: CASSNRVHEQFF

v_call: TRBV6-5
clone_size: -
j_call: TRBJ1-3
d_call: -
cdr3_nt: TGTGCCAGCAGTTACGATCGGAGCTCTGGAAACACCATATATTTT
cdr3_aa: CASSYDRSSGNTIYF

v_call: TRBV5-1
clone_size: -
j_call: TRBJ1-1
d_call: TRBD1
cdr3_nt: TGCGCCAGCAGCTTGGCCCCTGACAGGGGAACTGAAGCTTTCTTT
cdr3_aa: CASSLAPDRGTEAFF

v_call: TRBV7-8
clone_size: -
j_call: TRBJ2-7
d_call: TRBD1
cdr3_nt: TGTGCCAGCAGCACTTGGGACAGCTACGAGCAGTACTTC
cdr3_aa: CASSTWDSYEQYF

v_call: TRBV24-1
clone_size: -
j_call: TRBJ2-1
d_call: TRBD2
cdr3_nt: TGTGCCACCAGTGAAAGACTAGCGGGAGCCAATGAGCAGTTCTTC
cdr3_aa: CATSERLAGANEQFF

v_call: TRBV3-1/TRBV3-2
clone_size: -
j_call: TRBJ1-2
d_call: TRBD1
cdr3_nt: TGTGCCAGCAGCCAAGACACACAGGGGGGTGGCTACACCTTC
cdr3_aa: CASSQDTQGGGYTF

v_call: TRBV19
clone_size: few
j_call: TRBJ2-5
d_call: TRBD2
cdr3_nt: TGTGCCAGTAGTATTGTTGCGGGGGGGGGCCAAGAGACCCAGTACTTC
cdr3_aa: CASSIVAGGGQETQYF

v_call: TRBV24-1
clone_size: -
j_call: TRBJ2-1
d_call: TRBD1
cdr3_nt: TGTGCCACCAGTGATTCCGGACAGGATGAGCAGTTCTTC
cdr3_aa: CATSDSGQDEQFF

v_call: TRBV11-2
clone_size: once
j_call: TRBJ2-1
d_call: -
cdr3_nt: TGTGCCAGCAGCTTATCGGCGGCTACCTACAATGAGCAGTTCTTC
cdr3_aa: CASSLSAATYNEQFF

v_call: TRBV7-2
clone_size: few
j_call: TRBJ2-7
d_call: TRBD2
cdr3_nt: TGTGCCAGCAGCTTAGTAGGGACTAGCGGGCTGTACTTC
cdr3_aa: CASSLVGTSGLYF

v_call: TRBV11-3
clone_size: -
j_call: TRBJ1-1
d_call: TRBD1
cdr3_nt: TGTGCCACTTCGGACAGGGGGCCGAACACTGAAGCTTTCTTT
cdr3_aa: CATSDRGPNTEAFF

v_call: TRBV7-2
clone_size: -
j_call: TRBJ2-7
d_call: -
cdr3_nt: TGTGCCAGCAGCCGGACTGTACCCTACGAGCAGTACTTC
cdr3_aa: CASSRTVPYEQYF

v_call: TRBV6-1
clone_size: -
j_call: TRBJ1-5
d_call: TRBD1
cdr3_nt: TGTGCCAGCAGTGAAGAGGGACAGCTAAATCAGCCCCAGCATTTT
cdr3_aa: CASSEEGQLNQPQHF

v_call: TRBV3-1/TRBV3-2
clone_size: -
j_call: TRBJ2-7
d_call: TRBD2
cdr3_nt: TGTGCCAGCAGCCTTTGGACTAGCGGGAGGTCCTACGAGCAGTACTTC
cdr3_aa: CASSLWTSGRSYEQYF

v_call: TRBV18
clone_size: -
j_call: TRBJ2-4
d_call: -
cdr3_nt: TGTGCCAGCTCACCACCGGAGGAAGCCAAAAACATTCAGTACTTC
cdr3_aa: CASSPPEEAKNIQYF